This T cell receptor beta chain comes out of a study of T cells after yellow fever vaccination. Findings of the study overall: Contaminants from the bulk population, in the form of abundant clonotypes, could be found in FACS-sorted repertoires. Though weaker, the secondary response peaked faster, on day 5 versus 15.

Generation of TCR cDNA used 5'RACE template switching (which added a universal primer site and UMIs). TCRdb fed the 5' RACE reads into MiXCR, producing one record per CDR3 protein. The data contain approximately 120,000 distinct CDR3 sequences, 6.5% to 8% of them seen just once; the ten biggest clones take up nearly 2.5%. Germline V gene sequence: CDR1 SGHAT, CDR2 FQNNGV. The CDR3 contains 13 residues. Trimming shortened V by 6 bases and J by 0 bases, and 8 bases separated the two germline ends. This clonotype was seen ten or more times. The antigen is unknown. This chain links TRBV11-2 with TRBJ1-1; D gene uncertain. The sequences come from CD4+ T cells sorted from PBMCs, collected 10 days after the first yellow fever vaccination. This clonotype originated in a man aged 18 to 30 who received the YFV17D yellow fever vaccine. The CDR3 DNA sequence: TGTGCCAGCAGTTCCAGCCTGAACACTGAAGCTTTCTTT. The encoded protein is CASSSSLNTEAFF.